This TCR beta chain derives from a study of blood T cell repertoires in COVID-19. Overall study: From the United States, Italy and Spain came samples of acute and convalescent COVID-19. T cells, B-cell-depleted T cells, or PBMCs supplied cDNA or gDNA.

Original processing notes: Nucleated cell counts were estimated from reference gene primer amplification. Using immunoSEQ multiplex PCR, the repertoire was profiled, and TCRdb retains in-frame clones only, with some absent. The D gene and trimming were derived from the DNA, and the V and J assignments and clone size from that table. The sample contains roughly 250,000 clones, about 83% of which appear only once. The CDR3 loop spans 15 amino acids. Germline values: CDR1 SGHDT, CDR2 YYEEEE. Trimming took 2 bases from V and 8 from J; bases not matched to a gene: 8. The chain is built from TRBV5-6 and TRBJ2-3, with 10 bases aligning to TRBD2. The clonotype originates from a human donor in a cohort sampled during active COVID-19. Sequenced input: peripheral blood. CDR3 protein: CASSFGLAGDSTQYF. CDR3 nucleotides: TGTGCCAGCAGCTTTGGGCTAGCGGGGGATAGTACGCAGTATTTT.